This T cell receptor beta chain was recorded in a study of Ad26.COV2.S vaccination and SARS-CoV-2 variants. Treatment defined: roughly 20 received Ad26.COV2.S at low or high dose, single or two shots; 5 received placebo; per-sample allocation not given. Collection of samples fell on day 63 after the first vaccine or placebo injection. Germline CDR1 and CDR2: SGHDT and YYEEEE. The junction had 7 bases not matched to a gene; V was cut back by 5 bases and J by 2 bases. This CDR3 has 15 amino acids. Sequencing used immunoSEQ multiplex PCR; TCRdb keeps in-frame clones, though not all of them. The table has 250,000 or so clones, approximately 88% seen once.

The sequencing here drew on peripheral blood, taken in a trial of Ad26.COV2.S vaccine versus placebo. The chain uses TRBV5-6 and TRBJ2-3, with 8 bases aligning to TRBD1. This receptor was obtained from a person between 18 and 65 years old who received the Ad26.COV2.S COVID-19 vaccine or a placebo. The CDR3 DNA sequence: TGTGCCAGCAGTTCAGACAGGGGCACCACAGATACGCAGTATTTT. Encoded protein: CASSSDRGTTDTQYF. The full variable domain, rest sourced from reference TRBV5-6 and TRBJ2-3, is DAGVTQSPTHLIKTRGQQVTLRCSPKSGHDTVSWYQQALGQGPQFIFQYYEEEERQRGNFPDRFSGHQFPNYSSELNVNALLLGDSALYLCASSSDRGTTDTQYFGPGTRLTVL.